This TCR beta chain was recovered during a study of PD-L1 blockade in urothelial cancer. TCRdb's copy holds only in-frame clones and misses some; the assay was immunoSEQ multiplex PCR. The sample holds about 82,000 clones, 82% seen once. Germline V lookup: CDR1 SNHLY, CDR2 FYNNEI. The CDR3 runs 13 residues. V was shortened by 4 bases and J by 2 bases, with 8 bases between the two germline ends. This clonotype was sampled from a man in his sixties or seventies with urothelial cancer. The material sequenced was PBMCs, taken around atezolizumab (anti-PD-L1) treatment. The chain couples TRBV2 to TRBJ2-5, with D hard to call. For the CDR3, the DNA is TGTGCCAGCAGTGGCGGCGAGCAAGAGACCCAGTACTTC. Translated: CASSGGEQETQYF.